Sequencing of this T cell receptor beta chain was carried out in a study of T-cell memory formation after mild COVID-19. As for the study in general: The two donors had largely donor-specific TCR clusters. Overall study results and limits: Memory cells collected pre-infection included some clones that later responded, suggesting cross-reactive memory joined.

V lost 2 bases to trimming and J lost 5 bases; unmatched junction nucleotides: 6. The CDR3 runs to 16 residues. CDR1 is SGDLS and CDR2 is YYNGEE in the germline V gene. Points on this clonotype: Its cognate antigen is unknown.

TCRdb processed the 5' RACE reads anew with MiXCR; each CDR3 protein has one entry. The repertoire holds 350,000 or so distinct CDR3 sequences, with around 13% as singletons. Sequencing was done on a sample of PBMCs or a T cell subset sorted from them (not recorded which). The chain carries TRBV9 and TRBJ2-5; 13 nucleotides line up with TRBD2. The source of this sequence is a man aged 18 to 30 who had mild COVID-19 (a few samples of this study predate the infection). Cell type and time point are not known. The DNA of the CDR3 is TGTGCCAGCAGCGTGGGACTAGCGGGGAATTCGGAGACCCAGTACTTC. Translated: CASSVGLAGNSETQYF.